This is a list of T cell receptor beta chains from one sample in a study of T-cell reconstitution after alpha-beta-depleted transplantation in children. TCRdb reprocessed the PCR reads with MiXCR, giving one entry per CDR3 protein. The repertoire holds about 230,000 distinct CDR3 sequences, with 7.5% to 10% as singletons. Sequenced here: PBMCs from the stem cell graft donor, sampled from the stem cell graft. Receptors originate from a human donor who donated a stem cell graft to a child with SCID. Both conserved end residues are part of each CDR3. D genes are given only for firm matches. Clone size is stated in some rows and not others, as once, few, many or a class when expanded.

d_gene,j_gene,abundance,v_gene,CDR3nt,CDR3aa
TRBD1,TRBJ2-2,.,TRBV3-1,TGTGCCAGCAGCCAAGGGGACAGGGGTCACGGGGAGCTGTTTTTT,CASSQGDRGHGELFF
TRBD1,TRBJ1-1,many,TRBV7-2,TGTGCCAGCAGCTCTCAGGGGGGCCCCAACACTGAAGCTTTCTTT,CASSSQGGPNTEAFF
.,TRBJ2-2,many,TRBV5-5,TGTGCCAGCAGACCCACCGGGGGAGAGGCCGGGGAGCTGTTTTTT,CASRPTGGEAGELFF
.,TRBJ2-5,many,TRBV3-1,TGTGCCAGCAGCCAGAAGGAAGCGGGTGAGGAGACCCAGTACTTC,CASSQKEAGEETQYF
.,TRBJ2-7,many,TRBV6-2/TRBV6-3,TGTGCCAGCAGTCCTCGAGAAGGGGAGCAGTACTTC,CASSPREGEQYF
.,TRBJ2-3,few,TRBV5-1,TGCGCCAGCAGCTTGGCCATCGGAGCAGGGGTCACAGATACGCAGTATTTT,CASSLAIGAGVTDTQYF
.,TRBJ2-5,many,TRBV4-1,TGCGCCAGCAGCCAGGTTCTACAAGAGACCCAGTACTTC,CASSQVLQETQYF
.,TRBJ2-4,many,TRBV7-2,TGTGCCAGCAGCCTCCTAGGCAAAAACATTCAGTACTTC,CASSLLGKNIQYF
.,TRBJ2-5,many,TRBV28,TGTGCCAGCAACAAATGGCTAGGGCCGGCCCAAGAGACCCAGTACTTC,CASNKWLGPAQETQYF
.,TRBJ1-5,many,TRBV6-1,TGTGCCAGCAGTAAAGGGACGGACCATAGCAATCAGCCCCAGCATTTT,CASSKGTDHSNQPQHF
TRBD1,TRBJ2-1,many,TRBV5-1,TGCGCCAGCAGCCCCCTCAGGGGGACCTACAATGAGCAGTTCTTC,CASSPLRGTYNEQFF
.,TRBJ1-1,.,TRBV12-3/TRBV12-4,TGTACCAGCAGTTTAGGGGCGAGCGCAGGGGCGTCTGGCACTGAAGCTTTCTTT,CTSSLGASAGASGTEAFF
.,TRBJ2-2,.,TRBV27,TGTGCCAGCAGTTTATCGACTGGGGCGGAGCTGTTTTTT,CASSLSTGAELFF
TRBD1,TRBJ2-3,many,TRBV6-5,TGTGCCAGCAGTTACGGGCCAGGGGGTAGCACAGATACGCAGTATTTT,CASSYGPGGSTDTQYF
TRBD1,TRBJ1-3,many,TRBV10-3,TGTGCCATCAGTGACCCGGGACAGCACTCTGGAAACACCATATATTTT,CAISDPGQHSGNTIYF
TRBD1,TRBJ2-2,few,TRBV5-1,TGCGCCAGCAGCCCCGACAGGGGCACCGGGGAGCTGTTTTTT,CASSPDRGTGELFF
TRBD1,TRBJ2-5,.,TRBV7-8,TGTGCCAGCAGCTTAGCGGAAGGACAGGGGGGGTCGACCCAGTACTTC,CASSLAEGQGGSTQYF
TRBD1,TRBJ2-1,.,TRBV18,TGTGCCAGCTCACCCGCGGCAGGGGGCCTTAGTATTACGTCCTTC,CASSPAAGGLSITSF
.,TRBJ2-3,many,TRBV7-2,TGTGCCAGCAGCTTTTTGATCGGGGGTTGGTCAGATACGCAGTATTTT,CASSFLIGGWSDTQYF
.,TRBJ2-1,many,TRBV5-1,TGCGCCAGCAGCAATCAAGGGGGCAATGAGCAGTTCTTC,CASSNQGGNEQFF
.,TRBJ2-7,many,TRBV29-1,TGCAGCGTTGAAGGCAGGGCCGACGAGCAGTACTTC,CSVEGRADEQYF
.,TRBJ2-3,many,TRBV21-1,TGTGCCAGCAGCAAAGATGGCGTTAGCGGGGGGCCGACAGATACGCAGTATTTT,CASSKDGVSGGPTDTQYF
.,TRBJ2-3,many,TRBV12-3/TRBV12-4,TGTGCCAGCAGCCCCCCTTTAGATACGCAGTATTTT,CASSPPLDTQYF
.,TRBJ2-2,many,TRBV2,TGTGCCAGCAGTCTACTAGCTAACACGAACACCGGGGAGCTGTTTTTT,CASSLLANTNTGELFF
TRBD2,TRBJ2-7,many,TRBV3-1,TGTGCCAGCAGCCAAGTGCAAGGCGGGGGAAGGTACGAGCAGTACTTC,CASSQVQGGGRYEQYF
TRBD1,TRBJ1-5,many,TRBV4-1,TGCGCCAGCAGCCTGGGGACAGACCTCAATCAGCCCCAGCATTTT,CASSLGTDLNQPQHF
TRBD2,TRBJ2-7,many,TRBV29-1,TGCAGCGTTGAAAAGACTAGCGGGGTCTACGAGCAGTACTTC,CSVEKTSGVYEQYF
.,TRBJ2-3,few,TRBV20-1,TGCAGTGCTAGAGGGGATGCGGGCCTCCTCAATACGCAGTATTTT,CSARGDAGLLNTQYF
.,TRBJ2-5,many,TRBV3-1,TGTGCCAGCAGCCATATGAGCAGCCAAGAGACCCAGTACTTC,CASSHMSSQETQYF
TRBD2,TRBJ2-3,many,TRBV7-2,TGTGCCAGCAGCTTCCTAACCCATAGCGGGGGCCCCTCAGATACGCAGTATTTT,CASSFLTHSGGPSDTQYF
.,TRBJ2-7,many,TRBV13,TGTGCCAGCAGCTACCGTGACTGGGCTTACGAGCAGTACTTC,CASSYRDWAYEQYF
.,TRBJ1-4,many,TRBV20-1,TGCAGCGCAAAAAGCCTTAGTGAAAAACTGTTTTTT,CSAKSLSEKLFF
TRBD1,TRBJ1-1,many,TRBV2,TGTGCCAGCAGACCCACAGGGGGCTACACTGAAGCTTTCTTT,CASRPTGGYTEAFF
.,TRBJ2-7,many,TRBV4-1,TGCGCCAGCAGCCAAGTGCTCCCGAGCTCCTACGAGCAGTACTTC,CASSQVLPSSYEQYF
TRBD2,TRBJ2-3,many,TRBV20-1,TGCAGTGCTAGAGCCCCTGGCCTAGCGGGGCTCACAGATACGCAGTATTTT,CSARAPGLAGLTDTQYF
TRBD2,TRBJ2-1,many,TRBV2,TGTGCCAGCAAGTTCACACTAGCGGCGTCATACAATGAGCAGTTCTTC,CASKFTLAASYNEQFF
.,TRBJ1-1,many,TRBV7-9,TGTGCCAGCAGCGTCGACATGAACACTGAAGCTTTCTTT,CASSVDMNTEAFF
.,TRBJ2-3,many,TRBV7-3,TGTGCCAGCAGCGGAAAGGGGGGAATGGATACGCAGTATTTT,CASSGKGGMDTQYF
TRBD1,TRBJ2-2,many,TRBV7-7,TGTGCCAGCAGCCCTCGGACAGGGGCTTCCACCGGGGAGCTGTTTTTT,CASSPRTGASTGELFF